This passage covers 20 T cell receptor beta chains from one sample sequenced in a study of cytomegalovirus exposure and HLA in healthy donors. Use of 60 Vbeta and 13 Jbeta primers characterized the PCR. Measured with immunoSEQ multiplex PCR; TCRdb has only the in-frame clones, and not every one. The table lists about 100,000 clones, 75% of them singletons, with more than 4.5% in the top ten. Input material: PBMCs. Source of these receptors: a woman under 30 in good health and CMV-seropositive.

The chain couples TRBV29-1 to TRBJ2-7, with 10 positions matching TRBD1. The CDR3 runs 14 residues. The V and J ends lost 4 bases and 7 bases, in that order; junction bases with no gene match: 10. The germline gives CDR1 SQVTM, CDR2 ANQGSEA. The CDR3 DNA reads TGCAGCGTTGCCTCCGGGACAGGGGCGCGGGAGCAGTACTTC. It is translated as CSVASGTGAREQYF.

The chain uses TRBV4-3 and TRBJ2-3; 7 positions agree with TRBD2. The CDR3 spans 16 residues. Trimming took 0 bases from V and 4 from J; bases not matched to a gene: 7. The germline V gene has CDR1 LGHNA and CDR2 YSLEER. CDR3 amino acids: CASSQEPAGAADTQYF. In DNA form, the CDR3 reads TGCGCCAGCAGCCAAGAACCGGCGGGAGCGGCAGATACGCAGTATTTT.

This chain uses TRBV19 with TRBJ1-4, with TRBD1 matching over 7 bases. CDR1 is LNHDA and CDR2 is SQIVND in the germline V gene (reference sequence). There are 16 residues in the CDR3. Trimming removed 5 bases from V and 4 bases from J; junction bases left unmatched: 10. The CDR3 bases are TGTGCCAGTAGTCCACCCACAGGGGCCCTTAATGAAAAACTGTTTTTT. Translation: CASSPPTGALNEKLFF.

The chain is built from TRBV7-2 and TRBJ2-7; D unresolved. The CDR3 sequence is 15 residues long. Germline V lookup: CDR1 SGHTA, CDR2 FQGNSA. The V and J ends lost 5 bases and 4 bases respectively, with 18 bases between them. The CDR3 DNA reads TGTGCCAGCAGCCGTGTTTCTGAACACCATTACGAGCAGTACTTC. It yields the protein CASSRVSEHHYEQYF.

V gene TRBV7-8 combines with J gene TRBJ2-1; D is possibly TRBD2 (6 bases). The CDR3 spans 16 residues. Germline loops: CDR1 SGHVS, CDR2 FQNEAQ. V was trimmed by 5 bases and J by 4 bases, leaving 18 bases between them. For the CDR3, the DNA is TGTGCCAGCAGCCCTACTAGGGGAGGCCGGTACAATGAGCAGTTCTTC. Its translation is CASSPTRGGRYNEQFF.

The chain uses TRBV4-3 and TRBJ2-5; D is perhaps TRBD1 (6 bases). CDR3 length equals 15 residues. In germline, CDR1 is LGHNA, CDR2 YSLEER. V was trimmed by 0 bases and J by 5 bases, leaving 13 bases between them. CDR3 coding DNA: TGCGCCAGCAGCCAAGATATGGGGGCCGGGGAGACCCAGTACTTC. Translating it yields CASSQDMGAGETQYF.

CDR3 bases: TGTGCCAGCAGCTTAGTCCTAGGTCAGACAGATACGCAGTATTTT. The encoded protein is CASSLVLGQTDTQYF. The V and J genes are TRBV11-1 and TRBJ2-3, with D uncertain. Germline CDR1 and CDR2: SGHAT and FQDESV (reference sequence). The CDR3 extends over 15 amino acids. With 1 base removed from V and 3 bases from J, the gap between germline ends came to 11 bases.

This chain connects TRBV7-6 to TRBJ2-7; D remains unclear. This CDR3 region has 14 residues. Germline V CDR1 and CDR2: SGHVS, FNYEAQ. Trimming cost V 4 bases and J 2 bases, with 12 bases left between them. This CDR3 reads CASSSAGTTYEQYF. The CDR3 coding sequence is TGTGCCAGCAGCTCGGCAGGAACAACCTACGAGCAGTACTTC.

The chain employs TRBV27 and TRBJ2-3; D is perhaps TRBD2 (5 bases). Germline V lookup: CDR1 MNHEY, CDR2 SMNVEV (reference sequence). The CDR3 is 14 amino acids. The V end lost 4 bases, the J end lost 3 bases, and 11 bases lay between the germline ends. Here the CDR3 reads CASSYRRSTDTQYF. DNA for the CDR3: TGTGCCAGCAGTTACCGGAGGAGTACAGATACGCAGTATTTT.

The CDR3 protein is CASLNQPQHF. CDR3 in DNA: TGCGCCAGCCTCAATCAGCCCCAGCATTTT. V and J are TRBV10-2 and TRBJ1-5; D unresolved. V was clipped by 8 bases and J by 3 bases, with 2 bases between them. The CDR3 is 10 residues long. CDR1 is WSHSY, CDR2 SAAADI, per germline.

CDR3 in amino acids: CASSYRDREYEQYF. Here the CDR3 DNA reads TGTGCCAGCAGTTACCGGGACAGAGAGTACGAGCAGTACTTC. V and J are TRBV6-5 and TRBJ2-7; 7 positions match TRBD1. Germline V gives CDR1 MNHEY, CDR2 SVGAGI. The CDR3 sequence is 14 residues long. With 2 bases clipped from V and 4 bases from J, the junction kept 5 bases outside the gene matches.

This clone has just a few counts. V and J are TRBV30 and TRBJ1-1; weak D call: TRBD1 (6 bases). The CDR3 is 13 amino acids. Trimming shortened V by 0 bases and J by 5 bases, and 10 bases separated the two germline ends. Per germline, CDR1 GTSNPN and CDR2 SVGIG (reference sequence). Written as DNA, the CDR3 is TGTGCCTGGAGTGTACTAAGGGGGACTGAAGCTTTCTTT. Its protein product is CAWSVLRGTEAFF.

The chain uses TRBV25-1 and TRBJ2-5, with 9 nucleotides matching TRBD1. The CDR3 consists of 13 residues. Looked up from germline, CDR1 is MGHDK and CDR2 is SYGVNS. The J segment lost 4 bases and the V segment lost 6 bases, leaving 3 bases of the junction unmatched. The DNA of the CDR3 is TGTGCCAGCAGGGGACAGGGAGCAGAGACCCAGTACTTC. Protein: CASRGQGAETQYF.

The chain combines TRBV11-1 with TRBJ1-2; the D is unclear. The V end was cut by 4 bases, the J end by 13 bases, with 10 bases between. The V gene's germline CDR1 is SGHAT and CDR2 FQDESV (reference sequence). The CDR3 contains 10 residues. In DNA form, the CDR3 reads TGTGCCAGCAGCTCGGGGATCGTCACCTTC. This codes for CASSSGIVTF.

The chain recombines TRBV15 with TRBJ1-1, with 9 positions matching TRBD1. Germline loops: CDR1 LNHNV, CDR2 YYDKDF (reference sequence). V shed 2 bases and J 5 bases; nucleotides not matched to a gene: 6. The CDR3 loop spans 15 amino acids. The CDR3 DNA sequence: TGTGCCACCAGCAGACCGGGACAGGGTATTACTGAAGCTTTCTTT. Translating gives CATSRPGQGITEAFF.

V usage is TRBV19 and J usage is TRBJ1-5; 9 bases line up with TRBD1. V was clipped by 5 bases and J by 0 bases; unmatched bases: 8. Germline V gives CDR1 LNHDA, CDR2 SQIVND (reference sequence). This CDR3 contains 17 residues. The CDR3 coding sequence is TGTGCCAGTAGTCCCCCCCGGGACAGGGTTAGCAATCAGCCCCAGCATTTT. Residues: CASSPPRDRVSNQPQHF.

The chain has TRBV6-5 and TRBJ2-1, with 8 bases aligning to TRBD1. J lost 10 bases, V lost 2 bases, and 4 bases had no gene match. Per germline, CDR1 MNHEY and CDR2 SVGAGI. The CDR3 consists of 13 residues. In DNA, the CDR3 is TGTGCCAGCAGTTACCCTAGGACAGGGGAGCAGTTCTTC. Translating it yields CASSYPRTGEQFF.

The genes are TRBV7-2 and TRBJ2-7; D is perhaps TRBD1 (5 bases). The CDR3 extends over 13 amino acids. The germline V and J ends were trimmed by 5 bases and 3 bases, with 11 bases remaining between them. Per the germline V gene, CDR1 is SGHTA and CDR2 is FQGNSA. The CDR3, as DNA: TGTGCCAGCAGCCGCTATAGGGGCTACGAGCAGTACTTC. Its protein product is CASSRYRGYEQYF.

This chain uses TRBV11-2 with TRBJ2-5; 14 positions agree with TRBD2. With V trimmed by 0 bases and J by 9 bases, 6 bases remained unmatched. The germline gives CDR1 SGHAT, CDR2 FQNNGV. The CDR3 totals 16 residues. Written as DNA, the CDR3 is TGTGCCAGCAGCTTAGAGACTAGCGGGGGGGTGGCGGCCCAGTACTTC. This gives the protein CASSLETSGGVAAQYF.

The chain couples TRBV5-4 to TRBJ2-5, with TRBD2 matching 9 bases. Germline CDR1 reads SGHNT; CDR2 reads YYREEE (reference sequence). V was pared by 5 bases and J by 5 bases, with 4 bases of the junction left unmatched. The CDR3 covers 13 residues. The CDR3: CASSIAGVETQYF. CDR3 coding DNA: TGTGCCAGCAGTATAGCGGGAGTTGAGACCCAGTACTTC.